A selection of T cell receptor beta chains follows, all from one sample in a study of cytomegalovirus exposure and HLA in healthy donors. The method was immunoSEQ multiplex PCR; TCRdb's version includes in-frame clones alone and lacks a portion of them. This sample has over 95,000 clones; around 80% occur once, and the top ten carry roughly 2.7%. Sequencing was performed on PBMCs. All receptors come from a female donor in good health and CMV-seronegative. CDR3s include the opening cysteine and the closing phenylalanine or tryptophan. The D gene is left open where the match is weak. Only some rows state a clone size, as once, few, many or a class for expanded clones.

j_gene | d_gene | abundance | v_gene | CDR3aa | CDR3nt
TRBJ1-1 | - | - | TRBV20-1 | CSARGSTEAFF | TGCAGTGCTAGAGGGAGTACTGAAGCTTTCTTT
TRBJ2-3 | TRBD2 | - | TRBV7-2 | CASSSLAGGRQYF | TGTGCCAGCAGCTCCCTAGCGGGGGGTAGGCAGTATTTT
TRBJ1-5 | - | - | TRBV7-2 | CASSLVGQDNQPQHF | TGTGCCAGCAGCTTAGTTGGGCAGGACAATCAGCCCCAGCATTTT
TRBJ2-7 | - | once | TRBV25-1 | CASSESGAGPEQYF | TGTGCCAGCAGTGAATCAGGGGCGGGTCCCGAGCAGTACTTC
TRBJ2-7 | - | - | TRBV5-4 | CASSLGGNHPSQDYEQYF | TGTGCCAGCAGCTTAGGAGGTAACCACCCCTCCCAGGACTACGAGCAGTACTTC
TRBJ1-1 | - | - | TRBV30 | CAWNTGGAAEAFF | TGTGCCTGGAATACCGGCGGGGCCGCTGAAGCTTTCTTT
TRBJ2-3 | - | - | TRBV7-9 | CASSRGDTQYF | TGTGCCAGCAGCCGCGGGGATACGCAGTATTTT
TRBJ2-1 | TRBD1 | once | TRBV27 | CASSTTGGNEQFF | TGTGCCAGCAGCACTACAGGGGGCAATGAGCAGTTCTTC
TRBJ2-1 | - | - | TRBV5-1 | CASSLESYNEQFF | TGCGCCAGCAGCTTGGAGAGCTACAATGAGCAGTTCTTC
TRBJ2-1 | - | - | TRBV4-2 | CASSQDVAVIYNEQFF | TGTGCCAGCAGCCAAGACGTAGCGGTGATTTACAATGAGCAGTTCTTC
TRBJ2-3 | TRBD2 | - | TRBV7-8 | CASSLVLLAGVSTDTQYF | TGTGCCAGCAGCTTAGTTTTGCTAGCGGGGGTTAGCACAGATACGCAGTATTTT
TRBJ1-2 | TRBD1 | - | TRBV29-1 | CSPMTGVYGYTF | TGCAGCCCAATGACAGGGGTCTATGGCTACACCTTC
TRBJ2-7 | - | - | TRBV9 | CASSGDFLDEQYF | TGTGCCAGCAGCGGGGACTTCCTCGACGAGCAGTACTTC
TRBJ1-2 | - | - | TRBV20-1 | CSAGSGDGYTF | TGCAGTGCTGGGTCAGGGGATGGCTACACCTTC
TRBJ1-3 | - | - | TRBV4-2 | CASSQDRVANTIYF | TGTGCCAGCAGCCAAGACAGGGTTGCAAACACCATATATTTT
TRBJ2-5 | TRBD1 | - | TRBV11-2 | CASSLDPGGTGFRLQYF | TGTGCCAGCAGCTTAGATCCTGGAGGGACAGGTTTTCGTCTGCAGTACTTC
TRBJ1-1 | TRBD1 | - | TRBV6-1 | CASSEPPDRGSEAFF | TGTGCCAGCAGTGAACCCCCGGACAGGGGATCTGAAGCTTTCTTT
TRBJ2-3 | TRBD2 | - | TRBV5-4 | CASSFRAGGISTDTQYF | TGTGCCAGCAGCTTTCGAGCGGGGGGGATAAGCACAGATACGCAGTATTTT
TRBJ1-2 | TRBD1 | - | TRBV6-1 | CASSERDRGHGYTF | TGTGCCAGCAGTGAAAGGGACAGGGGCCATGGCTACACCTTC
TRBJ1-2 | TRBD1 | - | TRBV7-9 | CASSWDRAYGYTF | TGTGCCAGCAGCTGGGACAGGGCCTATGGCTACACCTTC
TRBJ2-7 | - | few | TRBV4-3 | CASSPGDGGVKNEQYF | TGCGCCAGCAGCCCGGGGGATGGGGGAGTGAAGAACGAGCAGTACTTC
TRBJ2-2 | - | - | TRBV19 | CASRATYTGELFF | TGTGCCAGCCGCGCGACATATACCGGGGAGCTGTTTTTT
TRBJ2-3 | - | - | TRBV19 | CASKSPGRTDTQYF | TGTGCCAGTAAATCCCCAGGGAGGACAGATACGCAGTATTTT
TRBJ1-2 | TRBD1 | - | TRBV5-1 | CASSPMTGAYGYTF | TGCGCCAGCAGTCCTATGACAGGGGCATATGGCTACACCTTC
TRBJ2-5 | - | - | TRBV6-5 | CASRPHIQETQYF | TGTGCCAGCAGACCTCACATCCAAGAGACCCAGTACTTC
TRBJ2-2 | TRBD2 | once | TRBV2 | CASTETSGGRSTGELFF | TGTGCCAGCACCGAGACTAGCGGGGGTCGAAGCACCGGGGAGCTGTTTTTT
TRBJ2-5 | TRBD2 | - | TRBV6-5 | CASSYSGGGEETQYF | TGTGCCAGCAGTTACTCAGGCGGGGGGGAAGAGACCCAGTACTTC
TRBJ2-7 | TRBD2 | - | TRBV7-2 | CASSLGLATHTATYEQYF | TGTGCCAGCAGCTTAGGACTAGCGACTCATACGGCTACCTACGAGCAGTACTTC
TRBJ2-7 | TRBD2 | - | TRBV7-2 | CASSSATSGVYEQYF | TGTGCCAGCAGCTCAGCGACTAGCGGGGTGTACGAGCAGTACTTC
TRBJ2-7 | - | - | TRBV2 | CASTYGGSSDAYEQYF | TGTGCCAGCACGTATGGAGGGTCTAGCGACGCCTACGAGCAGTACTTC
TRBJ2-7 | TRBD1 | - | TRBV27 | CASSSGTGASGQYF | TGTGCCAGCAGTTCGGGGACAGGTGCCAGCGGGCAGTACTTC
TRBJ1-5 | - | - | TRBV30 | CAWRDRSGTYSNQPQHF | TGTGCCTGGAGGGATCGATCCGGGACATATAGCAATCAGCCCCAGCATTTT
TRBJ1-5 | - | - | TRBV5-4 | CASSETPGKPQHF | TGTGCCAGCAGCGAAACCCCCGGGAAGCCCCAGCATTTT
TRBJ2-5 | TRBD1 | - | TRBV29-1 | CSVDSYAWDRGLLETQYF | TGCAGCGTTGATTCTTATGCGTGGGACAGGGGGCTTCTGGAGACCCAGTACTTC
TRBJ2-7 | - | few | TRBV5-1 | CASSFIAGMDEQYF | TGCGCCAGCAGCTTTATTGCGGGAATGGACGAGCAGTACTTC
TRBJ2-2 | TRBD1 | - | TRBV7-2 | CASSRDRANTGELFF | TGTGCCAGCAGCAGGGACAGGGCGAACACCGGGGAGCTGTTTTTT
TRBJ1-1 | - | - | TRBV5-4 | CASSTKTPGTLTEAFF | TGTGCCAGCAGCACGAAGACGCCCGGGACACTCACTGAAGCTTTCTTT
TRBJ1-2 | - | - | TRBV7-2 | CASSQPGRDGGYTF | TGTGCCAGCAGCCAACCGGGGAGAGACGGAGGCTACACCTTC
TRBJ2-1 | TRBD2 | - | TRBV5-4 | CAVISGTSARNEQFF | TGTGCCGTTATATCCGGGACTAGCGCGCGCAATGAGCAGTTCTTC
TRBJ1-1 | TRBD1 | few | TRBV9 | CASSVGQGAEAFF | TGTGCCAGCAGCGTAGGACAGGGGGCGGAAGCTTTCTTT
TRBJ2-5 | - | - | TRBV7-9 | CASSLAQRTQYF | TGTGCCAGCAGCTTAGCCCAGCGGACCCAGTACTTC
TRBJ1-2 | TRBD1 | - | TRBV4-1 | CASSQEGQGNYGYTF | TGCGCCAGCAGCCAAGAGGGACAGGGGAACTATGGCTACACCTTC
TRBJ2-3 | TRBD2 | once | TRBV12-5 | CASGGDPGLDGTDTQYF | TGTGCTAGTGGGGGGGACCCGGGACTAGACGGCACAGATACGCAGTATTTT
TRBJ2-7 | - | - | TRBV19 | CASSNSYEQYF | TGTGCCAGTAGCAACTCCTACGAGCAGTACTTC